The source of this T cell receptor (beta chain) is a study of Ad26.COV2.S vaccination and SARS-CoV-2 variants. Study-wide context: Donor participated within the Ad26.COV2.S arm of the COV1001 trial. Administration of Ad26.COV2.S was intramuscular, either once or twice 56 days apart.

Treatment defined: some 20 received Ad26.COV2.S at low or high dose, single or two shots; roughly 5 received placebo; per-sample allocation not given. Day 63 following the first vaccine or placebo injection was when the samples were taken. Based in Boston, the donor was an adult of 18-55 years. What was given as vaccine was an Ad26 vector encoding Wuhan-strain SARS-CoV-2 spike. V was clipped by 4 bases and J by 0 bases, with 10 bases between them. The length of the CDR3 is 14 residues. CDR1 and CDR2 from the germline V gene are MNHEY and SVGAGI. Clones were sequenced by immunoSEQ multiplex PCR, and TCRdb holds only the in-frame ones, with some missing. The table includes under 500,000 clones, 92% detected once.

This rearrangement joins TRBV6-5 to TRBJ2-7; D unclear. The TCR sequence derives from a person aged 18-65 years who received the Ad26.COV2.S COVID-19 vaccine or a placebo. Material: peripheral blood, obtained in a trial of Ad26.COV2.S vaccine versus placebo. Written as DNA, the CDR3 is TGTGCCAGCAGTTTGGCCGCTTTCTCCTACGAGCAGTACTTC. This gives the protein CASSLAAFSYEQYF.